Listed below are T cell receptor beta chains from one sample, sequenced in a study of Graves' ophthalmopathy and Graves' hyperthyroidism. TCRdb re-derived calls from the multiplex PCR reads in MiXCR, one entry per CDR3 protein. The table has over a million distinct CDR3 sequences, 36% seen once. Material: peripheral blood or thyroid tissue (not recorded which). These receptors all stem from an adult man with Graves' hyperthyroidism. Both conserved end residues are part of each CDR3. Fields, in order: clone size, D gene, J gene, V gene, CDR3 DNA, CDR3 protein. D genes are given only for firm matches. Rows may omit the clone size; those that give it use once, few, many or a size class.

many | TRBD1 | TRBJ1-1 | TRBV5-1 | TGCGCCAGCAGCCTGCAGGGACAGACGAACACTGAAGCTTTCTTT | CASSLQGQTNTEAFF
- | - | TRBJ1-1 | TRBV10-3 | TGTGCCATCACCGAGGACACTAAAGCTTTCTTT | CAITEDTKAFF
- | TRBD1 | TRBJ2-6 | TRBV29-1 | TGCAGCGTTGGGATAGGGACAGGCCCCGCCAACGTCCTGACTTTC | CSVGIGTGPANVLTF
- | - | TRBJ1-2 | TRBV10-3 | TGTGCCATCAGTTACAATGGACTCTATGGCTACACCTTC | CAISYNGLYGYTF
- | - | TRBJ1-5 | TRBV5-4 | TGTGCCAGCAGCGAGAATAACAATCAGCCCCAGCATTTT | CASSENNNQPQHF
many | - | TRBJ2-5 | TRBV2 | TGTGCCACACTCGGAGGGCCTCACGCCAGGTGGACCCAGTACTTC | CATLGGPHARWTQYF
- | - | TRBJ1-2 | TRBV7-9 | TGTGCCAGCAGCCCAGAGGCACAATATGGCTACACCTTC | CASSPEAQYGYTF
- | - | TRBJ1-1 | TRBV10-3 | TGTGCCATCAGTGAAGGGTTCAACACTGAAGCTTTCTTT | CAISEGFNTEAFF
many | - | TRBJ2-7 | TRBV14 | TGTGCCAGCAGCTTGGGCCCAACGGGGGAGCAGTACTTC | CASSLGPTGEQYF
- | - | TRBJ2-5 | TRBV2 | TGTGCCAGCAGTTCAGGGCTGCTCGAGACCCAGTACTTC | CASSSGLLETQYF
few | TRBD1 | TRBJ1-5 | TRBV2 | TGTGCCAACAGGGGGGTCACTCAGCCCCAGCATTTT | CANRGVTQPQHF
- | - | TRBJ1-3 | TRBV6-2/TRBV6-3 | TGTGCCAGCAGCCCCCTCGCCTCTGGAAACACCATATATTTT | CASSPLASGNTIYF
many | TRBD2 | TRBJ2-7 | TRBV5-1 | TGCGCCAGCAGCTTGGCCTATGGCGGGGGGGACGAGCAGTACTTC | CASSLAYGGGDEQYF
- | TRBD2 | TRBJ2-7 | TRBV2 | TGTGCCAGCAGGGAAGGGATAGCGGGAGTGTACGAGCAGTACTTC | CASREGIAGVYEQYF
- | TRBD2 | TRBJ2-7 | TRBV24-1 | TGTGCCAGGACTAGCGGGAGTAACGAGCAGTACTTC | CARTSGSNEQYF
many | TRBD1 | TRBJ1-6 | TRBV9 | TGTGCCAGCAGCGTTGGGACAGCTTATAATTCACCCCTCCACTTT | CASSVGTAYNSPLHF
few | - | TRBJ2-7 | TRBV7-3 | TGTGCCAGCAGTCTTCTACTTTCGGAGGGCTCGACCTACGAGCAGTACTTC | CASSLLLSEGSTYEQYF
few | - | TRBJ1-6 | TRBV12-3/TRBV12-4 | TGTGCCAGCAGCCGCAGTTCAAGCCGGGACTATAATTCACCCCTCCACTTT | CASSRSSSRDYNSPLHF
- | - | TRBJ2-7 | TRBV7-8 | TGCGCCAGCAGCCAAGATTGGGCCAGGGACGAGCAGTACTTC | CASSQDWARDEQYF
few | - | TRBJ1-2 | TRBV5-4 | TGTGCCAGCAGCTTGAGCAGGAGAAACTATGGCTACACCTTC | CASSLSRRNYGYTF
many | - | TRBJ2-7 | TRBV10-3 | TGTGCCATCAAGTCGGGGAGCTCCTACGAGCAGTACTTC | CAIKSGSSYEQYF
- | - | TRBJ2-7 | TRBV15 | TGTGCCACCAGCAGAGATGCCCCGTCCGGCGAGCAGTACTTC | CATSRDAPSGEQYF
many | - | TRBJ1-5 | TRBV7-2 | TGTGCCAGCAGCTTTCCTGGTCAGCCCCAGCATTTT | CASSFPGQPQHF
- | TRBD2 | TRBJ2-5 | TRBV7-2 | TGTGCCAGCAGCTTAGGTCTACTAGCGGGCAACCAAGAGACCCAGTACTTC | CASSLGLLAGNQETQYF
- | TRBD2 | TRBJ2-5 | TRBV20-1 | TGCAGTGCCCGCGGACTAGCGGAAGTCGGGGAGACCCAGTACTTC | CSARGLAEVGETQYF
- | - | TRBJ1-1 | TRBV29-1 | TGCAGCGTTGAAGTATTGGCGACAGGGAACACTGAAGCTTTCTTT | CSVEVLATGNTEAFF
many | - | TRBJ2-7 | TRBV29-1 | TGCAGCTTTTCCGACCCTTACGAGCAGTACTTC | CSFSDPYEQYF
many | - | TRBJ1-4 | TRBV7-8 | TGTGCCAGCAGCTTCGGGAGGTCAACGGAAAAACTGTTTTTT | CASSFGRSTEKLFF
- | - | TRBJ2-5 | TRBV12-3/TRBV12-4 | TGTGCCAGCAGTAAAGAGGAGAGGGAAGATGCCGGAGAGACCCAGTACTTC | CASSKEEREDAGETQYF
once | - | TRBJ1-4 | TRBV5-1 | TGCGCCAGCAGCTTGTCAGGGGTGACTAATGAAAAACTGTTTTTT | CASSLSGVTNEKLFF
- | TRBD2 | TRBJ2-5 | TRBV3-1 | TGTGCCAGCAGCCAAGCTCCTAGCGGAGGGCCAGAGACCCAGTACTTC | CASSQAPSGGPETQYF
- | TRBD2 | TRBJ2-2 | TRBV5-6 | TGTGCCAGCAGCCCTAGACTAGCTGGAGGGGAGCTGTTTTTT | CASSPRLAGGELFF
many | - | TRBJ1-2 | TRBV25-1 | TGTGCCAGCAAATTTGGGTACGGCTACACCTTC | CASKFGYGYTF
- | TRBD2 | TRBJ2-7 | TRBV12-3/TRBV12-4 | TGTGCCAGCAGTGATCTTTCTAGCGGGAATCTCGAGCAGTACTTC | CASSDLSSGNLEQYF
- | - | TRBJ2-6 | TRBV12-3/TRBV12-4 | TGTGCCAGCGACACCGAGGGCGCGGCCAACGTCCTGACTTTC | CASDTEGAANVLTF
many | - | TRBJ1-1 | TRBV20-1 | TGCAGTGCTAGAGATGTAGTGGGTCAGGGTAGGACTGAAGCTTTCTTT | CSARDVVGQGRTEAFF
many | TRBD1 | TRBJ1-5 | TRBV2 | TGTGCCAGCAGTGAATACAGGGGACCACAGCCCCAGCATTTT | CASSEYRGPQPQHF
many | - | TRBJ1-1 | TRBV14 | TGTGCCAGCAGCCAAAGGGGGAGCCCCACTGAAGCTTTCTTT | CASSQRGSPTEAFF
- | - | TRBJ2-2 | TRBV25-1 | TGTGCCAGCTTAGAAGCCGTGGGCACCGGGGAGCTGTTTTTT | CASLEAVGTGELFF
- | - | TRBJ2-7 | TRBV7-9 | TGTGCCAGCAGCTTAGGGGGTCAGGGCAAGCAGTACTTC | CASSLGGQGKQYF
few | TRBD1 | TRBJ1-1 | TRBV5-8 | TGTGCCAGCAGCTTCTGGGACAGGGTTCGGATGAACACTGAAGCTTTCTTT | CASSFWDRVRMNTEAFF